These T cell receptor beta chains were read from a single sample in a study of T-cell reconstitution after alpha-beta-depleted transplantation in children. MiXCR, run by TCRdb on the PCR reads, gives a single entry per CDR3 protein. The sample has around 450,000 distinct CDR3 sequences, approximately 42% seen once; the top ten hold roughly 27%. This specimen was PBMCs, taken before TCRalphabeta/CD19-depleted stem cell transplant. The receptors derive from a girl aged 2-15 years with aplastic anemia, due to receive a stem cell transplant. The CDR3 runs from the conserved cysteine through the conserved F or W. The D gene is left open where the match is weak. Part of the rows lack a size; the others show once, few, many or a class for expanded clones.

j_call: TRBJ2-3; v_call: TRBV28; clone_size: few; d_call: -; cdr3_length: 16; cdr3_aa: CASSFPPGLVADTQYF; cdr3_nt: TGTGCCAGCAGTTTCCCCCCCGGGCTAGTAGCAGATACGCAGTATTTT
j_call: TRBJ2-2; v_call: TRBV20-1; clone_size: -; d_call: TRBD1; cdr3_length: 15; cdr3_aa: CSARDRRGRGGELFF; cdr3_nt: TGCAGTGCTAGAGATCGCAGGGGGCGGGGCGGGGAGCTGTTTTTT
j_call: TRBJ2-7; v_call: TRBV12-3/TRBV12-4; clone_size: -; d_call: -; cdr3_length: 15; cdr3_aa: CASSFEGGVSYEQYF; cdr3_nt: TGTGCCAGCAGTTTCGAGGGCGGGGTCTCCTACGAGCAGTACTTC
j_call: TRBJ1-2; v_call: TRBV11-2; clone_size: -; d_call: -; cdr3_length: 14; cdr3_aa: CASSFSGTTYGYTF; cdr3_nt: TGTGCCAGCAGCTTTTCCGGGACAACCTATGGCTACACCTTC
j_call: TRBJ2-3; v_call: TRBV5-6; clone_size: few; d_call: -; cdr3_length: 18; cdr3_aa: CASSLLRMGGPGTDTQYF; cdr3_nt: TGTGCCAGCAGCCTCCTTCGGATGGGAGGCCCGGGTACAGATACGCAGTATTTT
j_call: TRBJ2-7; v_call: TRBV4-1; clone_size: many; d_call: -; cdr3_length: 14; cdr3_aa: CASSPSTGSYEQYF; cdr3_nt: TGCGCCAGCAGTCCTTCGACAGGATCCTACGAGCAGTACTTC
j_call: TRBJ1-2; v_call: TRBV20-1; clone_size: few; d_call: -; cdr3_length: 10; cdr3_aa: CSGATYGYTF; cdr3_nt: TGCAGTGGTGCCACCTATGGCTACACCTTC
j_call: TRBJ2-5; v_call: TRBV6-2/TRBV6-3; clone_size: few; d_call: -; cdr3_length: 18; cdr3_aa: CASSYLKVRGGDQETQYF; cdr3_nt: TGTGCCAGCAGTTACTTGAAGGTGCGGGGAGGAGATCAAGAGACCCAGTACTTC
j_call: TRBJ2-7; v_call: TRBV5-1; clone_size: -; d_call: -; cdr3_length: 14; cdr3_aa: CASKQQGRSYEQYF; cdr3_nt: TGCGCCAGTAAACAACAGGGTAGGAGCTACGAGCAGTACTTC
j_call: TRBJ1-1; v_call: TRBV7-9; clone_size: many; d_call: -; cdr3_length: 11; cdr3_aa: CASSFLTEAFF; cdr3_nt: TGTGCCAGCAGCTTCTTAACTGAAGCTTTCTTT
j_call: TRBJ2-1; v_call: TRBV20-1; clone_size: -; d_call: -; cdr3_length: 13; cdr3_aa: CSASRENHNEQFF; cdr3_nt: TGCAGTGCAAGTAGGGAGAATCACAATGAGCAGTTCTTC
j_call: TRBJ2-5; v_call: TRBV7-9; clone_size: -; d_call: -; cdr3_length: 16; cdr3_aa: CASSSTGTFYQETQYF; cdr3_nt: TGTGCCAGCAGCTCCACCGGGACTTTTTACCAAGAGACCCAGTACTTC
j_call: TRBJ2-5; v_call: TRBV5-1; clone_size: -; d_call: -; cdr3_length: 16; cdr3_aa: CASSWATLDTQGTQYF; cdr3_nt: TGCGCCAGCAGCTGGGCGACGTTAGACACTCAAGGGACCCAGTACTTC
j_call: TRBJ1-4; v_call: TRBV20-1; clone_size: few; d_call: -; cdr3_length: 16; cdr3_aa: CSALFLPGPKNEKLFF; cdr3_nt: TGCAGTGCTCTATTCCTTCCGGGACCGAAGAATGAAAAACTGTTTTTT
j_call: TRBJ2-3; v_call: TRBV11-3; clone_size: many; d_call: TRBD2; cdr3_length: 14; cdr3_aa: CASSPGTNLDTQYF; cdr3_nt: TGTGCCAGCAGCCCCGGGACTAATCTCGATACGCAGTATTTT
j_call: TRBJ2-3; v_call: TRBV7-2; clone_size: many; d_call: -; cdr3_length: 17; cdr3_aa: CASSYSPPEDGRGAQYF; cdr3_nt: TGTGCCAGCAGCTACTCACCCCCCGAAGATGGACGAGGGGCGCAGTATTTT
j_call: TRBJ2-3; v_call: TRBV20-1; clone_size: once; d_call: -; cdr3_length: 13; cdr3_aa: CSTSAASTDTQYF; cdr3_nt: TGCAGTACGAGCGCCGCTAGCACAGATACGCAGTATTTT
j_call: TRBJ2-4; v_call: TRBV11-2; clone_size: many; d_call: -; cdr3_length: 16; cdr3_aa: CASSLGVVQAGNIQYF; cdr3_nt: TGTGCCAGCAGCTTAGGTGTGGTGCAGGCGGGAAACATTCAGTACTTC
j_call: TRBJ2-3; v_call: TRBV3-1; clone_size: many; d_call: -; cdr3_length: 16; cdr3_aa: CASSLGSGLSTDTQYF; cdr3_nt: TGTGCCAGCAGCCTCGGATCGGGACTCAGCACAGATACGCAGTATTTT
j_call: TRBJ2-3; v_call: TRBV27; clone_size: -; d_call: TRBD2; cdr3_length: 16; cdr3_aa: CASSFRGGAEADTQYF; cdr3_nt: TGTGCCAGCAGTTTCCGCGGGGGGGCCGAGGCCGATACGCAGTATTTT
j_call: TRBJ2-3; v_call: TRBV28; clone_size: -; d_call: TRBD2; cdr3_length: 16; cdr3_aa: CASSGWTRRSTDTQYF; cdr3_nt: TGTGCCAGCAGTGGGTGGACTAGGCGGAGCACAGATACGCAGTATTTT
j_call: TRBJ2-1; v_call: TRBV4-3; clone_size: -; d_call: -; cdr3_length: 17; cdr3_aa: CASSQALRGASYNEQFF; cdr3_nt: TGCGCCAGCAGCCAAGCTTTACGGGGGGCTTCATACAATGAGCAGTTCTTC
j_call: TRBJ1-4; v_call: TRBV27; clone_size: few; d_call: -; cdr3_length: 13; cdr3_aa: CASSLSPNEKLFF; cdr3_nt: TGTGCCAGCAGTTTATCACCCAATGAAAAACTGTTTTTT
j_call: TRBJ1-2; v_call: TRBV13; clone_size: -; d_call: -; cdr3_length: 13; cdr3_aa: CASSLWGSHGYTF; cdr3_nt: TGTGCCAGCAGCTTATGGGGCTCGCACGGCTACACCTTC
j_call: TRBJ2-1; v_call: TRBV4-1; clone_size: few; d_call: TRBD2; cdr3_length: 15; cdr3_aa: CASSLRTSGSYEQFF; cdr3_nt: TGCGCCAGCAGCCTTAGGACTAGCGGGAGTTATGAGCAGTTCTTC
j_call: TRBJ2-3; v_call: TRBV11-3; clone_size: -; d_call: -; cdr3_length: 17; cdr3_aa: CASSPGDSFPVAETQYF; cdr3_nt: TGTGCCAGCAGCCCGGGGGACTCCTTCCCGGTTGCGGAAACGCAGTATTTT
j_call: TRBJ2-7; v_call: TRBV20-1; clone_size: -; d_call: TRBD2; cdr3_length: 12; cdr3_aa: CSVQSGGYEQYF; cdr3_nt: TGCAGTGTTCAAAGCGGGGGTTACGAGCAGTACTTC
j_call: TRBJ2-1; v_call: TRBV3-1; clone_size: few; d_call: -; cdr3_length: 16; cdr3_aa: CASSQESGGGHNEQFF; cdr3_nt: TGTGCCAGCAGCCAAGAGTCCGGGGGAGGTCACAATGAGCAGTTCTTC
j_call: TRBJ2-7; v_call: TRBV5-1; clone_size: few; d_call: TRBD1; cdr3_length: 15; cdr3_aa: CASSPGQGAFYEQYF; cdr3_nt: TGCGCCAGCAGCCCCGGACAGGGGGCCTTCTACGAGCAGTACTTC
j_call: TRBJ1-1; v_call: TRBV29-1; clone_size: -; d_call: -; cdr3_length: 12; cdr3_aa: CSVRGRLTEAFF; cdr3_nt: TGCAGCGTCAGAGGGAGGCTCACTGAAGCTTTCTTT
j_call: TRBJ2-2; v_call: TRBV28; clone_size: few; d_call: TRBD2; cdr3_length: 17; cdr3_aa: CASSRLAGFANTGELFF; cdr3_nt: TGTGCCAGCAGCCGGTTAGCGGGATTCGCGAACACCGGGGAGCTGTTTTTT
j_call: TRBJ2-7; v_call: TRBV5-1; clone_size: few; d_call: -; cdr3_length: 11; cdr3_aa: CASSVRPEQYF; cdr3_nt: TGCGCCAGCAGCGTCCGTCCCGAGCAGTACTTC
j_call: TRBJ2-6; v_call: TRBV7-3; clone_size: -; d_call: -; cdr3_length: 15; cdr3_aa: CASSQASAGANVLTF; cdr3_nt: TGTGCCAGCAGCCAGGCGTCGGCTGGGGCCAACGTCCTGACTTTC
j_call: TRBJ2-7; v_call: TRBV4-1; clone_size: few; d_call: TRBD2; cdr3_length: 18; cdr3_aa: CASSQLGVTSGVAYEQYF; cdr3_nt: TGCGCCAGCAGCCAACTAGGGGTTACTAGCGGGGTCGCCTACGAGCAGTACTTC
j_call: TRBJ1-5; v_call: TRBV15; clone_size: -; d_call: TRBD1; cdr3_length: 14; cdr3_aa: CATSLGTDNQPQHF; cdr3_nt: TGTGCCACCAGCCTGGGGACAGACAATCAGCCCCAGCATTTT
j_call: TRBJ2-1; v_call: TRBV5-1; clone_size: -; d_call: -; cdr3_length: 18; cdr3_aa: CASSLVTSSSVAYNEQFF; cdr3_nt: TGCGCCAGCAGCTTGGTAACCTCCTCCTCGGTCGCCTACAATGAGCAGTTCTTC
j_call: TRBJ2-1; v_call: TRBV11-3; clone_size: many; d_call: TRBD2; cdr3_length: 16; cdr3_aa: CASSSRTSGSYNEQFF; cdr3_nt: TGTGCCAGCAGCTCGAGAACTAGCGGGAGTTACAATGAGCAGTTCTTC
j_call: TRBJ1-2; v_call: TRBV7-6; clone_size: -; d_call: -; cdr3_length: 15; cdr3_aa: CASSLAREGNSGYTF; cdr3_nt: TGTGCCAGCAGCTTAGCGCGTGAGGGGAATTCTGGCTACACCTTC
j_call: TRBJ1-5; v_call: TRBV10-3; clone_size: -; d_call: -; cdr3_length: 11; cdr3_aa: CAIMGRQPQHF; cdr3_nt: TGTGCCATCATGGGAAGACAGCCCCAGCATTTT
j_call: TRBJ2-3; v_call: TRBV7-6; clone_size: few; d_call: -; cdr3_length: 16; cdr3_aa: CASSSMVWPDTDTQYF; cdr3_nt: TGTGCCAGCAGCTCGATGGTGTGGCCAGACACAGATACGCAGTATTTT
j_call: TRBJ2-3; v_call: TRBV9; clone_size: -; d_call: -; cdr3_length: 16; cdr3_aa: CASSPWDRRGTDTQYF; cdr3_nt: TGTGCCAGCAGCCCTTGGGACCGGCGGGGCACAGATACGCAGTATTTT
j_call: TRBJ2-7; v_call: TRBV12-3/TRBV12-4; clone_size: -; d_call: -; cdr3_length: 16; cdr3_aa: CASSPRVAGRFHEQYF; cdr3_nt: TGTGCCAGCAGCCCCCGGGTGGCGGGGAGGTTCCACGAGCAGTACTTC
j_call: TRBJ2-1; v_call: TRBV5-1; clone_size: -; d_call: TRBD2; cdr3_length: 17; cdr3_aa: CASSPRQLAGLGHEQFF; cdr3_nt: TGCGCCAGCAGCCCTCGACAGCTAGCGGGACTGGGGCATGAGCAGTTCTTC
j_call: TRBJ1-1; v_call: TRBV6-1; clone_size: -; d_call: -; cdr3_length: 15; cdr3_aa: CASSAYVQDNTEAFF; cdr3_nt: TGTGCCAGCAGTGCGTACGTGCAGGATAACACTGAAGCTTTCTTT
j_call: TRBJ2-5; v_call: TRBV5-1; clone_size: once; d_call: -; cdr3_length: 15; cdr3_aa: CASSLSQGRLETQYF; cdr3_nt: TGCGCCAGCAGCTTGTCTCAGGGACGACTCGAGACCCAGTACTTC
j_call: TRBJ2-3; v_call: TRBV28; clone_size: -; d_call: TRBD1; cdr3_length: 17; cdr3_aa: CASIFSEARGSTDTQYF; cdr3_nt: TGTGCCAGCATCTTCAGTGAGGCCAGGGGGAGCACAGATACGCAGTATTTT
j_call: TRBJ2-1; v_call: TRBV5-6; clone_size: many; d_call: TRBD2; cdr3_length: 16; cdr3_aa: CASSLALAGPDNEQFF; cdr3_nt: TGTGCCAGCAGCTTGGCACTAGCGGGGCCTGACAATGAGCAGTTCTTC
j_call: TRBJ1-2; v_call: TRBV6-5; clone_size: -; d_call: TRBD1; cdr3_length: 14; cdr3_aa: CASSYAEGQSGYTF; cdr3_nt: TGTGCCAGCAGTTACGCAGAGGGACAGTCTGGCTACACCTTC
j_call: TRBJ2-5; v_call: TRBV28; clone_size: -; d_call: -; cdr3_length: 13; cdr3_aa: CASSPQVQETQYF; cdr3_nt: TGTGCCAGCAGCCCCCAAGTCCAAGAGACCCAGTACTTC
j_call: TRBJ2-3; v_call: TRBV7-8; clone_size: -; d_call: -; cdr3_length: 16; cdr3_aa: CASSLGLAASTDTQYF; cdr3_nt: TGTGCCAGCAGCTTGGGGTTAGCAGCTAGCACAGATACGCAGTATTTT
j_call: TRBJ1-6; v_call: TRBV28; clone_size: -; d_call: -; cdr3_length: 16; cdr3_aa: CASRIWAGTENSPLHF; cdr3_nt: TGTGCCAGCAGAATATGGGCCGGGACGGAAAATTCACCCCTCCACTTT
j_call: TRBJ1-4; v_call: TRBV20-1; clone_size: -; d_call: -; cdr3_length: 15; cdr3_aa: CSARDLAGAMEKLFF; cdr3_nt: TGCAGTGCTAGAGATCTGGCAGGGGCTATGGAAAAACTGTTTTTT
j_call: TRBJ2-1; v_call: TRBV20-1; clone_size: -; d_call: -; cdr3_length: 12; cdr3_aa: CIATGQVNEQFF; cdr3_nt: TGCATTGCTACGGGTCAGGTCAATGAGCAGTTCTTC
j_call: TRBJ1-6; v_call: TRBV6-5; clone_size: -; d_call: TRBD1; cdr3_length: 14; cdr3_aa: CASSSDRAGWALHF; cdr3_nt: TGTGCCAGCAGTTCCGACAGGGCCGGATGGGCCCTCCACTTT
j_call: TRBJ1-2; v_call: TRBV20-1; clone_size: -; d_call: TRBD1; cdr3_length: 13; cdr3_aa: CSASLDRAAGYTF; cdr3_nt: TGCAGTGCTTCCCTCGACAGGGCGGCTGGCTACACCTTC